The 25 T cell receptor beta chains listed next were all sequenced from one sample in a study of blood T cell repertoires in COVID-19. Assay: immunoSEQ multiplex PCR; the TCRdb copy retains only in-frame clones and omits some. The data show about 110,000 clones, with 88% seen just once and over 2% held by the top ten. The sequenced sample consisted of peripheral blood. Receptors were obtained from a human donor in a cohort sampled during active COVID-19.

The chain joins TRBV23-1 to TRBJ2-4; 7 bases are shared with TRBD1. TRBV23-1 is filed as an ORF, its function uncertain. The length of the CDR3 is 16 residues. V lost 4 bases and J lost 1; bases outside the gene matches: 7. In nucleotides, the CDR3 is TGCGCCAGCAGTCGGAAGGGGGCAGGGGCCAAAAACATTCAGTACTTC. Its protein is CASSRKGAGAKNIQYF.

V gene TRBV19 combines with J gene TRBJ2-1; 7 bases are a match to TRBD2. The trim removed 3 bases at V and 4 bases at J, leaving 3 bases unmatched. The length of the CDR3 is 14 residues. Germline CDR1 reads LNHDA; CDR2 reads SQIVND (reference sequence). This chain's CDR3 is CASSIGGGYNEQFF. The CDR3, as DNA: TGTGCCAGTAGTATTGGCGGGGGTTACAATGAGCAGTTCTTC. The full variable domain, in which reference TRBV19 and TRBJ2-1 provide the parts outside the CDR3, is DGGITQSPKYLFRKEGQNVTLSCEQNLNHDAMYWYRQDPGQGLRLIYYSQIVNDFQKGDIAEGYSVSREKKESFPLTVTSAQKNPTAFYLCASSIGGGYNEQFFGPGTRLTVL.

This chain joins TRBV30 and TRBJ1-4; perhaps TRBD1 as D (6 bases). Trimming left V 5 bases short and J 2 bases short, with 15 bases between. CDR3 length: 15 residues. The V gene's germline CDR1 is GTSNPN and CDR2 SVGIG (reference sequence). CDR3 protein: CAWAAGARTNEKLFF. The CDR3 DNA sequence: TGTGCCTGGGCAGCAGGGGCGCGTACTAATGAAAAACTGTTTTTT.

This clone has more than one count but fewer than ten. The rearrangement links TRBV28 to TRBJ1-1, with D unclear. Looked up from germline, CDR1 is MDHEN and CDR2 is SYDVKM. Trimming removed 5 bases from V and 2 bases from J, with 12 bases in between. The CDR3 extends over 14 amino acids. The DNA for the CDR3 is TGTGCCAGCAGTATACCCTCCCTAAACACTGAAGCTTTCTTT. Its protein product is CASSIPSLNTEAFF.

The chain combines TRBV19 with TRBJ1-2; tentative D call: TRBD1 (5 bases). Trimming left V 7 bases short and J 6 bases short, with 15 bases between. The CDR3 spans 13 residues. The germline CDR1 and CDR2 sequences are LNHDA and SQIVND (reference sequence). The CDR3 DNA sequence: TGTGCCAGTAATTGGGGAGGGGATGATGGCTACACCTTC. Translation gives CASNWGGDDGYTF.

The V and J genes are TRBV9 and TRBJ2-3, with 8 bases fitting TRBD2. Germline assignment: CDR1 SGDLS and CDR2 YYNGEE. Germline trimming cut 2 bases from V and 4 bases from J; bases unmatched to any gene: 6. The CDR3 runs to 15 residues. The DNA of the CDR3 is TGTGCCAGCAGCGTCGCGGGAGGAGGGGCAGATACGCAGTATTTT. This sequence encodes CASSVAGGGADTQYF.

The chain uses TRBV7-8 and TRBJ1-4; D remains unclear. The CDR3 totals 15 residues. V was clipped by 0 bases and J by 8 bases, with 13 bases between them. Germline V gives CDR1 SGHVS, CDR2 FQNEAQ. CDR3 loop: CASSLAAALREKLFF. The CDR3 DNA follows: TGTGCCAGCAGCTTAGCTGCGGCACTGAGGGAAAAACTGTTTTTT.

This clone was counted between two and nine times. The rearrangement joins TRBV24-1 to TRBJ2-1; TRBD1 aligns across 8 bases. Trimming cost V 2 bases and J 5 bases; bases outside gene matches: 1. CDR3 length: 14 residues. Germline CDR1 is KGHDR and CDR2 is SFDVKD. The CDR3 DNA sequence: TGTGCCACCAGTGATTGGACAGGGAACAATGAGCAGTTCTTC. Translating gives CATSDWTGNNEQFF.

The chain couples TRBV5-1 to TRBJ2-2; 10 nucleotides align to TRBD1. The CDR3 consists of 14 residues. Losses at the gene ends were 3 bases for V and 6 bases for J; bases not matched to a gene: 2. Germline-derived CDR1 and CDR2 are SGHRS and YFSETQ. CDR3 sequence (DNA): TGCGCCAGCAGCTATGGACAGGGGGCCGGGGAGCTGTTTTTT. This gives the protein CASSYGQGAGELFF. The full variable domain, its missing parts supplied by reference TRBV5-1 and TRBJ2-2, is KAGVTQTPRYLIKTRGQQVTLSCSPISGHRSVSWYQQTPGQGLQFLFEYFSETQRNKGNFPGRFSGRQFSNSRSEMNVSTLELGDSALYLCASSYGQGAGELFFGEGSRLTVL.

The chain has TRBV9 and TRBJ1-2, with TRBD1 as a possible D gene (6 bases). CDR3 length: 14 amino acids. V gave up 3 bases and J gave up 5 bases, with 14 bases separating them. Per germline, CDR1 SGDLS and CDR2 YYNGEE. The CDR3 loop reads CASSAGQQRYGYTF. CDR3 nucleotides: TGTGCCAGCAGCGCAGGACAGCAGAGATATGGCTACACCTTC.

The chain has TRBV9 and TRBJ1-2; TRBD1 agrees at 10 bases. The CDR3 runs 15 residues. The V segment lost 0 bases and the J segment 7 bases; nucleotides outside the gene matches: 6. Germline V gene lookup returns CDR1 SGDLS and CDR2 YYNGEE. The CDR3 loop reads CASSVGKGQGGGYTF. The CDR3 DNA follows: TGTGCCAGCAGCGTAGGGAAAGGACAGGGGGGTGGCTACACCTTC.

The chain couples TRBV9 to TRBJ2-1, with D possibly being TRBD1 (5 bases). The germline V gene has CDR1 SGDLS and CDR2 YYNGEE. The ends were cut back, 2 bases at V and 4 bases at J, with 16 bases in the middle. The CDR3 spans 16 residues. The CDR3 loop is CASSVSSDSSYNEQFF. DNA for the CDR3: TGTGCCAGCAGCGTCTCAAGCGACAGTAGTTACAATGAGCAGTTCTTC.

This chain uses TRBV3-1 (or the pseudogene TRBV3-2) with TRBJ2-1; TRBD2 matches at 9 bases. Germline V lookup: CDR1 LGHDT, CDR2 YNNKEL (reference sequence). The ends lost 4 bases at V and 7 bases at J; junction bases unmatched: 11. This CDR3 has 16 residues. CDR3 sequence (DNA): TGTGCCAGCAGCCCGTCGGAGCGGGGGGTCAGGAATGAGCAGTTCTTC. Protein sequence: CASSPSERGVRNEQFF.

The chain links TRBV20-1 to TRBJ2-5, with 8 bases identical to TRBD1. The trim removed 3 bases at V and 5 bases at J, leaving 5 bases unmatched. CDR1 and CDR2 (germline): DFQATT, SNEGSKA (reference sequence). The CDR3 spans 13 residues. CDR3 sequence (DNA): TGCAGTGCTAGTCACGGACAGGGTGAGACCCAGTACTTC. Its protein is CSASHGQGETQYF.

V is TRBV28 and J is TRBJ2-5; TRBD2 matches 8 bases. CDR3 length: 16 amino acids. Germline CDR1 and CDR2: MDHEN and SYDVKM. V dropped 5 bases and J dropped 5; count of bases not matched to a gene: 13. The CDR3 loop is CASSTSREGLWETQYF. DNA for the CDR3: TGTGCCAGCAGTACAAGCCGGGAGGGGTTGTGGGAGACCCAGTACTTC. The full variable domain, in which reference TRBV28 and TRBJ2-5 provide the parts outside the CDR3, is DVKVTQSSRYLVKRTGEKVFLECVQDMDHENMFWYRQDPGLGLRLIYFSYDVKMKEKGDIPEGYSVSREKKERFSLILESASTNQTSMYLCASSTSREGLWETQYFGPGTRLLVL.

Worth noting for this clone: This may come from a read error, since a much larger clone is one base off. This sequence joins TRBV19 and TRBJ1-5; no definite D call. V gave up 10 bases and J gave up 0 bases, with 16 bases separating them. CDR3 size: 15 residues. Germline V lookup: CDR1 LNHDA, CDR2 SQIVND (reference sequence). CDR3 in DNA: TGTGCCACCGATACCCCCACTAATAGCAATCAGCCCCAGCATTTT. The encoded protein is CATDTPTNSNQPQHF.

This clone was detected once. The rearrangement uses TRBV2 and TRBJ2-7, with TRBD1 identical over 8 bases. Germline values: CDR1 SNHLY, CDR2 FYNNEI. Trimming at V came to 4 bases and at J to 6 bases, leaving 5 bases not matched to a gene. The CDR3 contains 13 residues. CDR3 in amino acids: CASSGATGVEQYF. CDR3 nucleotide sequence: TGTGCCAGCAGTGGAGCGACAGGGGTCGAGCAGTACTTC.

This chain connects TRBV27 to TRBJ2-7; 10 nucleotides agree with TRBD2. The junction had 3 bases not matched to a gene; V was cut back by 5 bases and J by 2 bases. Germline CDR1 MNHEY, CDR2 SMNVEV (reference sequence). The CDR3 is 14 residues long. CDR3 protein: CASSLGLAAYEQYF. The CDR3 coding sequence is TGTGCCAGCAGTCTAGGACTAGCGGCCTACGAGCAGTACTTC.

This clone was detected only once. CDR3 nucleotides: TGTGCCAGCAGCTTATTAGGGGGTGGCGACCTCTACGAGCAGTACTTC. It specifies CASSLLGGGDLYEQYF. V and J are TRBV7-3 and TRBJ2-7; the D gene is possibly TRBD1 (6 bases). Trimming cost V 2 bases and J 3 bases, with 17 bases left between them. Germline V lookup: CDR1 SGHTA, CDR2 FQGTGA. The CDR3 consists of 16 residues.

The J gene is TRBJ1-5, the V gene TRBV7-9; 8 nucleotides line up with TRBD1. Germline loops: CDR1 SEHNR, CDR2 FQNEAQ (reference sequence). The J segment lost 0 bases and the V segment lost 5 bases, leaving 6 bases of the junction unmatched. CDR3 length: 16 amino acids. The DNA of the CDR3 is TGTGCCAGCAGCGAGGGGACAGGTTATAGCAATCAGCCCCAGCATTTT. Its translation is CASSEGTGYSNQPQHF. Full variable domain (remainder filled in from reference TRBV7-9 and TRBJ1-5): DTGVSQNPRHKITKRGQNVTFRCDPISEHNRLYWYRQTLGQGPEFLTYFQNEAQLEKSRLLSDRFSAERPKGSFSTLEIQRTEQGDSAMYLCASSEGTGYSNQPQHFGDGTRLSIL.

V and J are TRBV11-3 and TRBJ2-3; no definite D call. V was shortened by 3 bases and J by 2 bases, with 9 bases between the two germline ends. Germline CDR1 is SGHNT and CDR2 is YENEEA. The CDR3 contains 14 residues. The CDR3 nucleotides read TGTGCCAGCAGCTTGTCGTTTTTCACAGATACGCAGTATTTT. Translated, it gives CASSLSFFTDTQYF.

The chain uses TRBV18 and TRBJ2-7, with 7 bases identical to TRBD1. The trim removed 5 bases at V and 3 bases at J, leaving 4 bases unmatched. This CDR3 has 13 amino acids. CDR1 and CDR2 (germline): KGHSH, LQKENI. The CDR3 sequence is CASSDGQVYEQYF. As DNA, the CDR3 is TGTGCCAGCTCAGACGGACAGGTCTACGAGCAGTACTTC. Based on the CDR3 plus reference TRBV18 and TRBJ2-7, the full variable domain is NAGVMQNPRHLVRRRGQEARLRCSPMKGHSHVYWYRQLPEEGLKFMVYLQKENIIDESGMPKERFSAEFPKEGPSILRIQQVVRGDSAAYFCASSDGQVYEQYFGPGTRLTVT.

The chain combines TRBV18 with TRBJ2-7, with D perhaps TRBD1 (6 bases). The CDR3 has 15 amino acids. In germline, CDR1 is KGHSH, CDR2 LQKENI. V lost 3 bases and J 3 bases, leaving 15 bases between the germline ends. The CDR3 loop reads CASSPDGTNLYEQYF. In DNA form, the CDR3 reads TGTGCCAGCTCACCGGACGGGACAAACCTCTACGAGCAGTACTTC.

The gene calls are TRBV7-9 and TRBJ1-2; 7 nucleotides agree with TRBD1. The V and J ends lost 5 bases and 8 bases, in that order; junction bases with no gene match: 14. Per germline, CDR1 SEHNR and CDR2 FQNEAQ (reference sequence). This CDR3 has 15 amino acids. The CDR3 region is CASSAGTARSAGYTF. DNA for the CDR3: TGTGCCAGCAGCGCCGGGACAGCAAGGTCGGCCGGCTACACCTTC.

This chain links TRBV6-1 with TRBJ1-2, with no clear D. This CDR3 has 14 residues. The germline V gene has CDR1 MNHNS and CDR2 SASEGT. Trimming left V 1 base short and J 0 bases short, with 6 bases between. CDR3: CASSEGGTNYGYTF. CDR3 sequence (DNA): TGTGCCAGCAGTGAAGGAGGGACTAACTATGGCTACACCTTC.